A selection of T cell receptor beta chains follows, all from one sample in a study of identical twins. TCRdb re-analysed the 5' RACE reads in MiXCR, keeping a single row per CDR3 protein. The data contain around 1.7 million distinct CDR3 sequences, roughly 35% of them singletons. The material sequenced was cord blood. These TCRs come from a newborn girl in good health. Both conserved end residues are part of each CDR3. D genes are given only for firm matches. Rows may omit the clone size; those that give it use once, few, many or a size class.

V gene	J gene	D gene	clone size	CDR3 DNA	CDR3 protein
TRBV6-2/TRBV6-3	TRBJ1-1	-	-	TGTGCCAGCAGTTACTGGCACACTGAAGCTTTCTTT	CASSYWHTEAFF
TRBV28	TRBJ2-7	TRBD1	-	TGTGCCAGCAGTGGGACAGGGGTTGCCTACGAGCAGTACTTC	CASSGTGVAYEQYF
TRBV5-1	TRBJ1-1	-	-	TGCGCCAGCAGCTTTTTACCAGGGATGAACACTGAAGCTTTCTTT	CASSFLPGMNTEAFF
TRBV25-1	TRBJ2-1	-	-	TGTGCCAGCAGTGAGGCGGGAAGCGCCTACAATGAGCAGTTCTTC	CASSEAGSAYNEQFF
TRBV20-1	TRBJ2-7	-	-	TGCAGTGCTGGCCGCGGAGGTCCCTACGAGCAGTACTTC	CSAGRGGPYEQYF
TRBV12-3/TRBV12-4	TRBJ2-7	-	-	TGTGCCAGCAGTTTAGTACCCCTTTACAATGAGCAGTACTTC	CASSLVPLYNEQYF
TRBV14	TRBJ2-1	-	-	TGTGCCGGCAGTTCGTTTGTGGAGCAGTTCTTC	CAGSSFVEQFF
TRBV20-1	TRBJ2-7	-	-	TGCAGTGCGTACTTGGGGGGCGACTCCTACGAGCAGTACTTC	CSAYLGGDSYEQYF
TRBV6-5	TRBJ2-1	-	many	TGTGCCAGCAGGCGGGACTTCGTTGCGGGTGGTGAGCAGTTCTTC	CASRRDFVAGGEQFF
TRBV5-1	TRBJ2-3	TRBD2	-	TGCGCCAGCAGCTTGGGACTAGCGGGAGCTTATAGCACAGATACGCAGTATTTT	CASSLGLAGAYSTDTQYF
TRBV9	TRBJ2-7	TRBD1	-	TGTACCAGCAGCGAACAGGGGGACCCCTACGAGCAGTACTTC	CTSSEQGDPYEQYF